This entry is about one T cell receptor (beta chain). Its antigen is unidentified. Described treatment: 15 to 20 received Ad26.COV2.S at low or high dose, single or two shots; about 5 received placebo; per-sample allocation not given. After the first vaccine or placebo injection, samples were drawn on day 63. In the vaccine, an Ad26 vector expressed the SARS-CoV-2 spike of the Wuhan strain. CDR1 and CDR2 (germline): LNHDA, SQIVND (reference sequence). The CDR3 is made up of 16 amino acids. V was cut by 7 bases and J by 4 bases, with 22 bases left in between. This record belongs to a study of Ad26.COV2.S vaccination and SARS-CoV-2 variants. Study-wide findings and caveats: Using TCR breadth and depth analyses may have led to underestimated total T cell responses.

The assay was immunoSEQ multiplex PCR, and TCRdb's table has in-frame clones only and misses some. This table holds around 300,000 clones, 80% to 90% found once. The TCR was taken from a person aged 18-65 years who received the Ad26.COV2.S COVID-19 vaccine or a placebo. This sequence joins TRBV19 and TRBJ1-2; D perhaps matches TRBD1 (5 bases). Here the sequenced sample was peripheral blood, taken in a trial of Ad26.COV2.S vaccine versus placebo. The CDR3 DNA reads TGTGCCAGTATTCCAGCCCCGGGGGGTCTGAGCTATGGCTACACCTTC. Its translation: CASIPAPGGLSYGYTF.